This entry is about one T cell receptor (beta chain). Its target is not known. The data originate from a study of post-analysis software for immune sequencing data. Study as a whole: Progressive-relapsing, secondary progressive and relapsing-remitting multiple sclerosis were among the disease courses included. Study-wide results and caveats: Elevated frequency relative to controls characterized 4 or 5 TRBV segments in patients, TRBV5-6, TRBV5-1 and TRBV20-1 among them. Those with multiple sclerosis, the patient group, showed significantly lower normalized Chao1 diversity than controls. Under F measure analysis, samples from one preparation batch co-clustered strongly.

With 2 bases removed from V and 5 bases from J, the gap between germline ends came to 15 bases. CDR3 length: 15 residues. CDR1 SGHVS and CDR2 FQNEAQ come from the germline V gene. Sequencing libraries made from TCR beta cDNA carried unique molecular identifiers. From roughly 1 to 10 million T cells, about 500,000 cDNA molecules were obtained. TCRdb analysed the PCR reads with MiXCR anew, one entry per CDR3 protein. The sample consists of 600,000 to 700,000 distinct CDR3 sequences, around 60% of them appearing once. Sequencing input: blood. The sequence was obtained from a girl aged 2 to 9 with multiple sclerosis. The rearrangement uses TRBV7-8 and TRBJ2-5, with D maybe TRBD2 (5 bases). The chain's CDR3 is CASSLSEGTGETQYF. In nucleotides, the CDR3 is TGTGCCAGCAGCTTAAGCGAGGGTACCGGGGAGACCCAGTACTTC.